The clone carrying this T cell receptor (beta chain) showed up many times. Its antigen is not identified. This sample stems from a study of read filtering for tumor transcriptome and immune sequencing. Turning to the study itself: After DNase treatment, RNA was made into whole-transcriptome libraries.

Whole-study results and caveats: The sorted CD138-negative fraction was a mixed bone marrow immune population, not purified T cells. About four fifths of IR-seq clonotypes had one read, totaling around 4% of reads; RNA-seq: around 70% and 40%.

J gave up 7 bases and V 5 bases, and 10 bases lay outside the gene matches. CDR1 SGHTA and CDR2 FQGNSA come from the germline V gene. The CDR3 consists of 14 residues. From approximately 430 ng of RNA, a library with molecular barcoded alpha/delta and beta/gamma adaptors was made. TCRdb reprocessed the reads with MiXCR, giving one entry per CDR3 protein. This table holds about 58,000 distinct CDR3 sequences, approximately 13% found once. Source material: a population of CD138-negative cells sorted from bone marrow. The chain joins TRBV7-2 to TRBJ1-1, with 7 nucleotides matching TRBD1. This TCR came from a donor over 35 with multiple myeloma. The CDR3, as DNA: TGTGCCAGCAGCAAACAGGGGAGGAGTAATGAAGCTTTCTTT. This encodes CASSKQGRSNEAFF.